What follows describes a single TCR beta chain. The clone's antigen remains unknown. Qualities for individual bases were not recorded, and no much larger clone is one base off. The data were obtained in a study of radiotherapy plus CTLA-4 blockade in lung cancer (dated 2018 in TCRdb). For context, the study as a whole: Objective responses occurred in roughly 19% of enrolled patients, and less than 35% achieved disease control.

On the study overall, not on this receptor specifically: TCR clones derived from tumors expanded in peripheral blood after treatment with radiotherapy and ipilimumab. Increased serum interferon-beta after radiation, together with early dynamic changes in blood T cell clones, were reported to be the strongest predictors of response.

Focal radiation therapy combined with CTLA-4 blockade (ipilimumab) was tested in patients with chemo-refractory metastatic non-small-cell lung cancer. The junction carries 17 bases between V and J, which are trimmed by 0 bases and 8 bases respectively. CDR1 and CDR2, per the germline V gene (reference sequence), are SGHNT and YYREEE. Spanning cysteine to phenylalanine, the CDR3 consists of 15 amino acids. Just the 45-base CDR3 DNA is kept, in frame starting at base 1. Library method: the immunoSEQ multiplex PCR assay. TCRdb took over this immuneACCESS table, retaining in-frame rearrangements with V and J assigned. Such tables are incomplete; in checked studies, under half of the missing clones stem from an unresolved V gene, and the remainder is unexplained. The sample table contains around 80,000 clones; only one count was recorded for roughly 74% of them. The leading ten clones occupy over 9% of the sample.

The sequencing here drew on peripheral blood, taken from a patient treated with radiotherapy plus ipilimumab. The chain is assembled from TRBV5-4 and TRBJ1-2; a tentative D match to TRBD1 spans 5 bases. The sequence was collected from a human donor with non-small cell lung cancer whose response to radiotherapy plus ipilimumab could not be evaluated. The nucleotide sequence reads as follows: TGTGCCAGCAGCTTGGATCAGGGCCCGGCCGGGGGCTACACCTTC. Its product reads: CASSLDQGPAGGYTF.